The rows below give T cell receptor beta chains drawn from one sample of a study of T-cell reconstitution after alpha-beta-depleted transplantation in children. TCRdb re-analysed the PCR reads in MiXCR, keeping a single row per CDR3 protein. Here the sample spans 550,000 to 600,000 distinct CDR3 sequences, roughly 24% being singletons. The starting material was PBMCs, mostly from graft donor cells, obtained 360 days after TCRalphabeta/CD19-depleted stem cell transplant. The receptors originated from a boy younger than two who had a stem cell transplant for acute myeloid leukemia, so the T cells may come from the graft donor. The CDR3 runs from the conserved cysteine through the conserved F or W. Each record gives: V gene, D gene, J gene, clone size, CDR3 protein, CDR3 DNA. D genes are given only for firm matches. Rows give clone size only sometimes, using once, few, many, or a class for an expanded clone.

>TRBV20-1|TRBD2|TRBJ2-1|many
CSVFRERGVNEQFF
TGCAGTGTCTTCCGGGAGCGGGGGGTCAATGAGCAGTTCTTC
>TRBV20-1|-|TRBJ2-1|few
CSASPRGWSGFYNEQFF
TGCAGTGCTAGTCCAAGGGGGTGGAGCGGGTTTTACAATGAGCAGTTCTTC
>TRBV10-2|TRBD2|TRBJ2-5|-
CASSGATSGQETQYF
TGCGCCAGCAGCGGGGCTACTAGCGGCCAAGAGACCCAGTACTTC
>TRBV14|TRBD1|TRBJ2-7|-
CASSQARTGTGEQYF
TGTGCCAGCAGCCAAGCCAGGACAGGGACGGGGGAGCAGTACTTC
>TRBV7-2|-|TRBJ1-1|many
CASIGGHLGFF
TGTGCCAGCATTGGGGGGCATTTGGGATTCTTT
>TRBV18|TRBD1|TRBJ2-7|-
CASSQGTGGIYEQYF
TGTGCCAGCTCACAGGGGACAGGGGGCATCTACGAGCAGTACTTC
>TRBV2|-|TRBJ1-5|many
CASKQGPNQPQHF
TGTGCCAGCAAGCAGGGACCCAATCAGCCCCAGCATTTT
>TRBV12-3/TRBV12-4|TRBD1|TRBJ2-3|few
CASTTGASTDTQYF
TGTGCCAGCACCACAGGGGCCAGCACAGATACGCAGTATTTT
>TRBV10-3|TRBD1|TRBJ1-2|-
CAISKGGGGGYTF
TGTGCCATCAGTAAAGGGGGCGGCGGTGGCTACACCTTC
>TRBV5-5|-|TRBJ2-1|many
CASRPDSSYNEQFF
TGTGCCAGCAGACCCGACAGCTCCTACAATGAGCAGTTCTTC
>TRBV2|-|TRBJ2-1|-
CASSVSGVGEQFF
TGTGCCAGCAGTGTGAGCGGAGTGGGTGAGCAGTTCTTC
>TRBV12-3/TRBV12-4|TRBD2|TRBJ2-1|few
CASSGSGGYYNEQFF
TGTGCCAGCAGCGGAAGCGGGGGCTACTACAATGAGCAGTTCTTC
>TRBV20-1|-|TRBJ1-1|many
CSARSGRVLNTEAFF
TGCAGTGCTAGGTCCGGGAGGGTACTGAACACTGAAGCTTTCTTT
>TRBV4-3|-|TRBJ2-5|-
CASSQGGTGQETQYF
TGCGCCAGCAGCCAAGGGGGAACAGGTCAAGAGACCCAGTACTTC
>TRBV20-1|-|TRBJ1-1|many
CSARKGMSTEAFF
TGCAGTGCTAGGAAGGGGATGAGCACTGAAGCTTTCTTT
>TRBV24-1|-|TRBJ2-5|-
CATTDRFQETQYF
TGTGCCACGACCGACAGGTTCCAAGAGACCCAGTACTTC
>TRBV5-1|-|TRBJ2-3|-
CASSYLTGTESTDTQYF
TGCGCCAGCAGCTACCTAACCGGGACTGAGAGCACAGATACGCAGTATTTT
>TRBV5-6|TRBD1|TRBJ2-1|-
CASSRPTGALLANEQFF
TGTGCCAGCAGCCGCCCAACAGGGGCATTACTGGCAAATGAGCAGTTCTTC
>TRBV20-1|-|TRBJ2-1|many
CSAGPQGESYNEQFF
TGCAGTGCTGGCCCCCAGGGAGAATCCTACAATGAGCAGTTCTTC
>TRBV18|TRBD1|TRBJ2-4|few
CASSPIVPGQGRKTFQYF
TGTGCCAGCTCACCCATCGTCCCGGGACAGGGCCGAAAAACATTTCAGTACTTC
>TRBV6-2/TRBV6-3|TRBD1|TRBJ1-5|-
CASSYSTGEQPQHF
TGTGCCAGCAGTTACTCGACAGGGGAACAGCCCCAGCATTTT
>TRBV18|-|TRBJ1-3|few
CASSPPQGNTIYF
TGTGCCAGCTCACCCCCACAAGGAAACACCATATATTTT
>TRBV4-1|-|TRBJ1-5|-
CASSQDALAAGSNQPQHF
TGCGCCAGCAGCCAAGATGCACTGGCGGCGGGTAGCAATCAGCCCCAGCATTTT
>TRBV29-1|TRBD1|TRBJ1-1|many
CSVEEDRLMNTEAFF
TGCAGCGTTGAAGAGGACAGGCTAATGAACACTGAAGCTTTCTTT
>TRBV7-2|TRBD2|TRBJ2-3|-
CASSRLAGFTDTQYF
TGTGCCAGCAGCAGACTAGCGGGGTTCACAGATACGCAGTATTTT
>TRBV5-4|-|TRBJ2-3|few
CASSLPGDGVADTQYF
TGTGCCAGCAGCTTACCGGGGGACGGAGTCGCGGATACGCAGTATTTT
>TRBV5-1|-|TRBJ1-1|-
CASSLGTGSGAFF
TGCGCCAGCAGCTTGGGTACAGGGAGTGGAGCTTTCTTT
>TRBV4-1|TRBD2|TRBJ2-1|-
CASSQVSGSYNEQFF
TGCGCCAGCAGCCAAGTTAGCGGGAGCTACAATGAGCAGTTCTTC
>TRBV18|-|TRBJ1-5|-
CASSPSGTGGGPQHF
TGTGCCAGCTCACCGTCCGGGACGGGTGGAGGGCCCCAGCATTTT
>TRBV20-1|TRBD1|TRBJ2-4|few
CSARDTGQAEGNQYF
TGCAGTGCTAGAGATACGGGACAGGCCGAAGGGAATCAGTACTTC
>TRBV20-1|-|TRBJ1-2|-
CSARESLQGTYGYTF
TGCAGTGCTAGAGAGTCCCTACAAGGGACCTATGGCTACACCTTC
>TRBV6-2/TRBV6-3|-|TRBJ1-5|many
CASSYSIVRVGQTGIGNQPQHF
TGTGCCAGCAGTTACTCGATTGTCAGGGTGGGTCAGACGGGGATAGGCAATCAGCCCCAGCATTTT
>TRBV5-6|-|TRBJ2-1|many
CASSRGRGDEQFF
TGTGCCAGCAGCAGAGGACGGGGCGATGAGCAGTTCTTC
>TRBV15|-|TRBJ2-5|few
CATSRDHETQYF
TGTGCCACCAGCAGGGATCACGAGACCCAGTACTTC
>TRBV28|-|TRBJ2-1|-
CASSLSHGSLPSYNEQFF
TGTGCCAGCAGTTTATCCCACGGGTCACTCCCATCCTACAATGAGCAGTTCTTC
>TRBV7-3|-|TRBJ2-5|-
CAGNRGSKETQYF
TGTGCCGGAAATAGGGGGTCAAAGGAGACCCAGTACTTC
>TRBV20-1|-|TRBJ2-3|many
CSAEQESTDTQYF
TGCAGTGCTGAACAGGAGAGCACAGATACGCAGTATTTT
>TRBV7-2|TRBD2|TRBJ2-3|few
CASSLVTGGGATDTQYF
TGTGCCAGCAGCTTAGTGACAGGCGGGGGGGCGACAGATACGCAGTATTTT
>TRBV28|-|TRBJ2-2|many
CASSPLGELFF
TGTGCCAGCAGTCCCCTCGGGGAGCTGTTTTTT
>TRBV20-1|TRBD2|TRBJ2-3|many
CSANQRGGLGDTQYF
TGCAGTGCTAACCAGCGGGGGGGCCTGGGAGATACGCAGTATTTT
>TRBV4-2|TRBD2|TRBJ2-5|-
CASSQAIRAGGLQETQYF
TGTGCCAGCAGCCAAGCTATTCGAGCGGGGGGACTCCAAGAGACCCAGTACTTC
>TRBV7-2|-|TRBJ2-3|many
CASSVRGGADTQYF
TGTGCCAGCAGCGTCCGGGGCGGGGCGGATACGCAGTATTTT
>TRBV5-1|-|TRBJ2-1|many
CASSLEGAATPYNEQFF
TGCGCCAGCAGCTTGGAAGGGGCCGCGACCCCTTACAATGAGCAGTTCTTC
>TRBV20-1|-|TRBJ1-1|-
CGSVQNTEAFF
TGCGGCTCGGTGCAGAACACTGAAGCTTTCTTT
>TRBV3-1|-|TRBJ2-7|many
CASSQGGGQYF
TGTGCCAGCAGCCAAGGGGGCGGGCAGTACTTC
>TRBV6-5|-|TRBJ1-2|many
CASSYEALHGYTF
TGTGCCAGCAGTTACGAGGCTCTCCATGGCTACACCTTC
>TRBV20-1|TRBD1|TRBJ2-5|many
CSARDWNRGAKETQYF
TGCAGTGCTAGAGATTGGAACAGGGGAGCAAAGGAGACCCAGTACTTC
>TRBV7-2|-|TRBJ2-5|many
CASRPHGTFQETQYF
TGTGCCAGCAGACCACACGGGACATTCCAAGAGACCCAGTACTTC
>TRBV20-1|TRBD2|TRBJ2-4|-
CSASAGGHIQYF
TGCAGTGCTAGCGCGGGGGGTCACATTCAGTACTTC
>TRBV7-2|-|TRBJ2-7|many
CASSPQGRSSYEQYF
TGTGCCAGCAGCCCACAGGGCCGCAGCTCCTACGAGCAGTACTTC
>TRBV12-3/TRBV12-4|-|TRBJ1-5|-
CASSFGSFLNQPQHF
TGTGCCAGCAGTTTTGGGTCTTTCCTTAATCAGCCCCAGCATTTT
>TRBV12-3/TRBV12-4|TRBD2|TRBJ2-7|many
CASRSTSGGHYEQYF
TGTGCCAGCAGGTCAACTAGCGGGGGACACTACGAGCAGTACTTC
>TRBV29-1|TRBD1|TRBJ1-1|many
CSVEEQGTAFF
TGCAGCGTTGAAGAACAGGGGACGGCTTTCTTT
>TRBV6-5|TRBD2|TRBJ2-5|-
CASSYPQSGAETQYF
TGTGCCAGCAGTTACCCCCAAAGCGGGGCGGAGACCCAGTACTTC
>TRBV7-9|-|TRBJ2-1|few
CASSFGRVLNNEQFF
TGTGCCAGCAGCTTTGGTAGGGTCCTTAACAATGAGCAGTTCTTC
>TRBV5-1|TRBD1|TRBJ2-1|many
CASSTGQAVYNEQFF
TGCGCCAGCAGTACGGGACAGGCCGTCTACAATGAGCAGTTCTTC
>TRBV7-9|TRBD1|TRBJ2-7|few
CASSLRDRAEQYF
TGTGCCAGCAGCTTAAGGGACAGGGCCGAGCAGTACTTC
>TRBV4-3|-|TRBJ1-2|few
CASSQEPGQYGYTF
TGCGCCAGCAGCCAAGAGCCAGGGCAGTATGGCTACACCTTC
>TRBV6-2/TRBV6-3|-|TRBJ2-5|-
CASSYSRVGETQYF
TGTGCCAGCAGTTACTCAAGAGTGGGGGAGACCCAGTACTTC